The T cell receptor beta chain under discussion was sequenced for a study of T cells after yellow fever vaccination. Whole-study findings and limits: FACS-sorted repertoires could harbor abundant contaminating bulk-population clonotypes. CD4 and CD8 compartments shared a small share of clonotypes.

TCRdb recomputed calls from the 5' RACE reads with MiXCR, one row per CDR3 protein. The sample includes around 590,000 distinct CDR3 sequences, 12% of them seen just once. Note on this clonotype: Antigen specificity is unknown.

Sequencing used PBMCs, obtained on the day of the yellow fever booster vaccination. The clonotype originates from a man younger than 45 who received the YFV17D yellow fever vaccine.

The CDR3 DNA reads TGCAGCGTCAAGACAGGGGGCCGGATAGATACGCAGTATTTT. Translating gives CSVKTGGRIDTQYF. This chain links TRBV29-1 with TRBJ2-3, with 10 bases matching TRBD1. Per the germline V gene, CDR1 is SQVTM and CDR2 is ANQGSEA. V was clipped by 6 bases and J by 5 bases; unmatched bases: 8. The CDR3 covers 14 residues.